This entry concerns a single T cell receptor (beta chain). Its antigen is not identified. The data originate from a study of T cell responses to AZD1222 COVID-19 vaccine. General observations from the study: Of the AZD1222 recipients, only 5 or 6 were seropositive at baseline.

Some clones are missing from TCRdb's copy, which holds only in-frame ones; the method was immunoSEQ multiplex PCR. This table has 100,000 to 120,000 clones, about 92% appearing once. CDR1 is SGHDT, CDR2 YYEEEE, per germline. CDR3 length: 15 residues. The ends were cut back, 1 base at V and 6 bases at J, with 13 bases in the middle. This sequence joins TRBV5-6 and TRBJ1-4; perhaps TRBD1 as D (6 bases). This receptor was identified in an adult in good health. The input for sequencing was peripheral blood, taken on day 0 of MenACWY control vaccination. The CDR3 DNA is TGTGCCAGCAGCTTGTCGGGGGCTCGTGATGAAAAACTGTTTTTT. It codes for CASSLSGARDEKLFF.